Following are 10 T cell receptor beta chains from one sample sequenced in a study of glioma-infiltrating T cells after dendritic cell vaccination. This sample's time point: after dendritic cell vaccination, including at tumor progression/relapse. Sequenced by immunoSEQ multiplex PCR; TCRdb stores in-frame clones only, minus some. The sample records some 90,000 clones, roughly four fifths being singletons. The source was blood, collected after dendritic cell vaccination. Source of these receptors: a human donor with glioblastoma.

V is TRBV11-1 and J is TRBJ2-4, with D perhaps TRBD1 (5 bases). The V and J ends lost 3 bases and 1 base respectively, with 22 bases between them. Germline lookup yields CDR1 SGHAT and CDR2 FQDESV (reference sequence). The CDR3 consists of 19 residues. The chain's CDR3 is CASSFSLGREGPAKNIQYF. CDR3 bases: TGTGCCAGCAGCTTCTCTTTGGGGCGCGAAGGTCCGGCCAAAAACATTCAGTACTTC.

This chain links TRBV10-3 with TRBJ2-7, with D perhaps TRBD1 (5 bases). Germline-derived CDR1 and CDR2 are ENHRY and SYGVKD. Between the trimmed V and J ends, which lost 10 bases and 4 bases, there was a span of 14 bases. The CDR3 runs to 12 residues. The DNA for the CDR3 is TGTGCCACGACAGCTGACACTTACGAGCAGTACTTC. Protein product: CATTADTYEQYF.

This clone has just a few counts. The chain carries TRBV6-4 and TRBJ2-1; 12 bases fit TRBD2. This CDR3 has 15 residues. Germline V gene sequence: CDR1 MRHNA, CDR2 SNTAGT. V dropped 4 bases and J dropped 5; count of bases not matched to a gene: 3. CDR3 in DNA: TGTGCCAGCAGTGGACTAGCGGGGGTGCACAATGAGCAGTTCTTC. The encoded protein is CASSGLAGVHNEQFF.

V and J are TRBV11-3 and TRBJ2-2; D perhaps matches TRBD1 (6 bases). With 5 bases removed from V and 6 bases from J, the gap between germline ends came to 13 bases. Germline V lookup: CDR1 SGHNT, CDR2 YENEEA. The CDR3 is made up of 14 amino acids. The CDR3 spells CASSPTGLPGELFF. In nucleotides, the CDR3 is TGTGCCAGCAGCCCAACAGGGTTGCCCGGGGAGCTGTTTTTT.

The rearrangement uses TRBV14 and TRBJ2-5; D might be TRBD1 (6 bases). The CDR3 loop spans 18 amino acids. V lost 1 base and J lost 2, with 20 bases in between. Germline CDR1 and CDR2: SGHDN and FVKESK. In DNA, the CDR3 is TGTGCCAGCAGCCAAGCTGGGGGCAGGTGGAGACAGCAAGAGACCCAGTACTTC. This gives the protein CASSQAGGRWRQQETQYF.

This rearrangement joins TRBV19 to TRBJ1-6; 8 bases map to TRBD1. The junction had 9 bases not matched to a gene; V was cut back by 5 bases and J by 6 bases. Germline-derived CDR1 and CDR2 are LNHDA and SQIVND (reference sequence). CDR3 length: 16 amino acids. The chain's CDR3 is CASSPGQGKGNSPLHF. The CDR3 DNA reads as TGTGCCAGTAGTCCAGGACAGGGAAAGGGTAATTCACCCCTCCACTTT.

The chain couples TRBV6-5 to TRBJ1-2; TRBD1 aligns across 10 bases. From germline, CDR1 is MNHEY and CDR2 SVGAGI. V dropped 4 bases and J dropped 7; count of bases not matched to a gene: 6. The CDR3 is made up of 14 amino acids. The CDR3 bases are TGTGCCAGCAGTTGGGGACAGGGGACAGGTGGCTACACCTTC. Translating gives CASSWGQGTGGYTF.

The chain is built from TRBV4-1 and TRBJ1-4, with D uncertain. The CDR3 spans 15 residues. V was cut by 4 bases and J by 3 bases, with 12 bases left in between. Per germline, CDR1 MGHRA and CDR2 YSYEKL. The CDR3 bases are TGCGCCAGCAGCCCGACGGGGAAGGCTAATGAAAAACTGTTTTTT. This translates into CASSPTGKANEKLFF.

This chain joins TRBV29-1 and TRBJ2-7, with TRBD1 identical over 9 bases. The CDR3 sequence is 13 residues long. The V segment lost 1 base and the J segment 7 bases; nucleotides outside the gene matches: 5. Germline CDR1 SQVTM, CDR2 ANQGSEA. CDR3 protein: CSVEGDRVGEQYV. The CDR3 nucleotides read TGCAGCGTTGAAGGGGACAGGGTTGGAGAGCAGTACGTC.

V usage is TRBV6-5 and J usage is TRBJ2-3, with D perhaps TRBD1 (5 bases). From germline, CDR1 is MNHEY and CDR2 SVGAGI. V was clipped by 6 bases and J by 1 base, with 11 bases between them. CDR3 length: 14 amino acids. CDR3 sequence (DNA): TGTGCCAGCAGCCGAACGACAGGCACAGATACGCAGTATTTT. Protein sequence: CASSRTTGTDTQYF.